This T cell receptor (beta chain) was documented in a study of cytomegalovirus exposure and HLA in healthy donors. Study outcomes and limitations: Previously analyzed data showed that most TCR beta V segments were productive at a frequency of about 87% or about 30%.

This clone came up once. What it recognizes is unknown. 60 Vbeta and 13 Jbeta primers were used in PCR. Sequenced by immunoSEQ multiplex PCR; TCRdb stores in-frame clones only, minus some. The sample holds about 110,000 clones, roughly three quarters seen once. Germline CDR1 and CDR2: LNHDA and SQIVND (reference sequence). Unmatched junction bases numbered 3, after V lost 4 bases and J lost 1 base. CDR3 size: 14 residues. The TCR comes from a male donor in good health and CMV-seronegative. The chain recombines TRBV19 with TRBJ2-7; TRBD2 aligns across 8 bases. Source material: PBMCs. The CDR3 sequence is CASSTSGRSYEQYF. The CDR3 DNA follows: TGTGCCAGTAGTACCAGCGGGAGATCCTACGAGCAGTACTTC.